A selection of T cell receptor beta chains follows, all from one sample in a study of tumour-infiltrating T cells in Burkitt lymphoma. The assay was immunoSEQ multiplex PCR, and TCRdb's table has in-frame clones only and misses some. The data contain 4,400 or so clones, about 86% of them seen just once; the ten biggest clones take up about 13%. Sequencing input: tumor tissue. Source of these receptors: a human donor with diffuse large B-cell lymphoma. Some clones in this sample may be carry-over from other donors' samples. CDR3s include the opening cysteine and the closing phenylalanine or tryptophan. The D gene is left open where the match is weak. Size is stated for part of the rows, as once, few or many counts, or as a class when the clone is expanded.

>TRBJ2-1|.|TRBV5-6|.
TGTGCCAGCAGCCCCCGGGAAAGCCCAAGCTCCTACAATGAGCAGTTCTTC
CASSPRESPSSYNEQFF
>TRBJ1-2|.|TRBV6-5|TRBD1
TGTGCCAGCAGTATCACAGGGGAAAATAGTGGCTACACCTTC
CASSITGENSGYTF
>TRBJ2-1|.|TRBV2|TRBD2
TGTGCCAGCAGTGAAGAAGCGGGGGGGCGCAGTGAGCAGTTCTTC
CASSEEAGGRSEQFF
>TRBJ1-4|once|TRBV6-1|.
TGTGCCAGCAACGGTGCGGAAAAACTGTTTTTT
CASNGAEKLFF
>TRBJ2-5|.|TRBV5-6|.
TGTGCCAGCAGCTCCCGGGGCGGACACTACCAAGAGACCCAGTACTTC
CASSSRGGHYQETQYF
>TRBJ1-4|.|TRBV7-2|.
TGTGCCAGCAGCCTCAGGTGGAGGACTAATGAAAAACTGTTTTTT
CASSLRWRTNEKLFF
>TRBJ2-7|.|TRBV7-2|.
TGTGCCAGCAGCCCCTCCGGGCCACGGTCCTACGAGCAGTACTTC
CASSPSGPRSYEQYF
>TRBJ2-3|.|TRBV9|TRBD2
TGTGCCAGCAGCGGTGGGGCTAGCGGGTGGGGGGGCACAGATACGCAGTATTTT
CASSGGASGWGGTDTQYF
>TRBJ1-1|.|TRBV29-1|TRBD1
TGCAGCGTTGTGCAGGGGGGCACTGAAGCTTTCTTT
CSVVQGGTEAFF
>TRBJ1-2|.|TRBV29-1|TRBD1
TGCAGCGTACAGGGGCTCTATAACTATGGCTACACCTTC
CSVQGLYNYGYTF
>TRBJ1-2|.|TRBV19|.
TGTGCCAGTAGTATAACAAGTAACTATGGCTACACCTTC
CASSITSNYGYTF
>TRBJ1-2|once|TRBV5-1|.
TGCGCCAGCAGCTTGGATATTTTGATCTATGGCTACACCTTC
CASSLDILIYGYTF
>TRBJ2-2|once|TRBV9|TRBD2
TGTGCCAGCAGCGTAGGGTGGCGGGAGGTGGCCGGGGAGCTGTTTTTT
CASSVGWREVAGELFF
>TRBJ1-2|.|TRBV6-4|.
TGTGCCAGCAGTGACCCCCGTTGGCCCGGCTACACCTTC
CASSDPRWPGYTF
>TRBJ1-2|.|TRBV7-8|.
TGTGCCAGCAGCTTTTCTGGGTCTCTTAACTATGGCTACACCTTC
CASSFSGSLNYGYTF
>TRBJ2-5|.|TRBV11-1|.
TGTGCCAGCAGCTTCGAGTCCCCTCAGGGGAGGGAGACCCAGTACTTC
CASSFESPQGRETQYF
>TRBJ2-5|.|TRBV7-6|.
TGTGCCAGCAGCTTAAATACTGTGTTGGAGACCCAGTACTTC
CASSLNTVLETQYF
>TRBJ2-2|.|TRBV4-1|.
TGCGCCAGCAGCCAACGAATATTACAGGGCGGGGAGCTGTTTTTT
CASSQRILQGGELFF
>TRBJ2-3|few|TRBV27|.
TGTGCCAGCAGTCAGCTGAGCACAGATACGCAGTATTTT
CASSQLSTDTQYF
>TRBJ1-5|.|TRBV29-1|.
TGCAGCGTTTCCCAGGGACTAAGCAATCAGCCCCAGCATTTT
CSVSQGLSNQPQHF
>TRBJ2-2|.|TRBV5-5|.
TGTGCCAGCAGCTTGGGACTAGGCTCCGGGGAGCTGTTTTTT
CASSLGLGSGELFF
>TRBJ2-1|.|TRBV29-1|.
TGCAGCGTAGCCATAGGGTCAGATCGGGACGACAATGAGCAGTTCTTC
CSVAIGSDRDDNEQFF
>TRBJ1-2|few|TRBV9|.
TGTGCCAGCCCTTCGGGGGACGCCAACTATGGCTACACCTTC
CASPSGDANYGYTF
>TRBJ1-1|.|TRBV6-5|.
TGTGCCAGCACCCGAGGGGCGGGGACTGAAGCTTTCTTT
CASTRGAGTEAFF
>TRBJ2-3|.|TRBV2|TRBD1
TGTGCCATCCACAGGGGCCAACCTAGCACAGATACGCAGTATTTT
CAIHRGQPSTDTQYF
>TRBJ2-1|once|TRBV4-2|TRBD2
TGTGCCAGCAGCCACGCTAGCGGTACCTACAATGAGCAGTTCTTC
CASSHASGTYNEQFF
>TRBJ2-7|once|TRBV29-1|.
TGCAGCGCCGCGGGGACTTCCTACGAGCAGTACTTC
CSAAGTSYEQYF
>TRBJ1-1|.|TRBV19|TRBD1
TGTGCCAGTAGCAATCAGGGGGCGAGAACTGAAGCTTTCTTT
CASSNQGARTEAFF
>TRBJ2-1|.|TRBV27|.
TGTGCCAGCAAAACTAGCCTGGACTCCTACAATGAGCAGTTCTTC
CASKTSLDSYNEQFF